Listed below are T cell receptor beta chains from one sample, sequenced in a study of cytomegalovirus exposure and HLA in healthy donors. Here immunoSEQ multiplex PCR was the method, and the copy in TCRdb shows in-frame clones only, minus some. Among about 110,000 clones listed, roughly 13% were seen once. The sample consisted of PBMCs. The receptor set was obtained from a man aged 35-49 years in good health and CMV-seropositive. Both conserved end residues are part of each CDR3. The D gene is left open where the match is weak. Only some rows state a clone size, as once, few, many or a class for expanded clones.

TRBJ2-1 few . TRBV6-6 CASSYIRGNEQFF TGTGCCAGCAGTTACATCCGAGGGAATGAGCAGTTCTTC
TRBJ1-5 few . TRBV18 CASSPLGHQPQHF TGTGCCAGCTCACCACTGGGCCATCAGCCCCAGCATTTT
TRBJ2-7 few TRBD1 TRBV5-1 CASRTGQGVPGEQYF TGCGCCAGCAGAACGGGACAGGGGGTTCCGGGCGAGCAGTACTTC
TRBJ1-2 . . TRBV6-5 CASSSVLTSVYGYTF TGTGCCAGCAGTTCCGTCCTGACTTCGGTCTATGGCTACACCTTC
TRBJ2-7 . TRBD1 TRBV7-9 CASSLGTDHIAYEQYF TGTGCCAGCAGCCTAGGGACAGATCACATCGCCTACGAGCAGTACTTC
TRBJ2-3 few TRBD2 TRBV29-1 CSVPTAPGTSVDTQYF TGCAGCGTTCCCACCGCCCCCGGGACTAGCGTCGATACGCAGTATTTT
TRBJ2-6 . . TRBV18 CASSRDSRSGANVLTF TGTGCCAGCTCACGAGACAGTCGCTCTGGGGCCAACGTCCTGACTTTC
TRBJ2-3 . TRBD2 TRBV5-1 CASSVEAGGPDTQYF TGCGCCAGCAGCGTCGAAGCGGGAGGACCAGATACGCAGTATTTT
TRBJ1-2 . . TRBV19 CASSIRGRGKGYTF TGTGCCAGTAGTATTAGGGGCAGGGGAAAAGGCTACACCTTC
TRBJ2-2 . . TRBV7-2 CASSLAQAGELFF TGTGCCAGCAGCTTAGCCCAGGCCGGGGAGCTGTTTTTT
TRBJ2-5 few TRBD2 TRBV7-8 CASSLVSALAGYQETQYF TGTGCCAGCAGCTTAGTAAGCGCGCTAGCGGGCTACCAAGAGACCCAGTACTTC
TRBJ2-2 . . TRBV30 CAWSALDKGTGELFF TGTGCCTGGAGTGCCCTGGACAAGGGCACCGGGGAGCTGTTTTTT
TRBJ2-7 . TRBD2 TRBV19 CASRLAGGPDEQYF TGTGCCAGTAGACTAGCGGGAGGGCCTGACGAGCAGTACTTC
TRBJ1-2 few . TRBV5-1 CASSSEGRTLGGYTF TGCGCCAGCAGCTCCGAGGGCCGGACCCTCGGGGGCTACACCTTC
TRBJ2-3 few TRBD2 TRBV6-5 CAGVAGGADTQYF TGTGCCGGCGTTGCGGGAGGCGCAGATACGCAGTATTTT
TRBJ2-5 . TRBD1 TRBV5-1 CASITGQVQETQYF TGCGCCAGCATCACGGGACAGGTACAAGAGACCCAGTACTTC
TRBJ1-5 few . TRBV2 CASSPTAYSNQPQHF TGTGCCAGCAGTCCGACAGCCTATAGCAATCAGCCCCAGCATTTT
TRBJ1-2 . . TRBV5-4 CASSLEVGYYTF TGTGCCAGCAGCTTGGAAGTGGGCTACTACACCTTC
TRBJ2-2 few . TRBV30 CAWGRDTGELFF TGTGCCTGGGGCAGGGACACCGGGGAGCTGTTTTTT
TRBJ1-2 few . TRBV28 CASTGSPDYGYTF TGTGCCAGCACAGGCTCTCCAGACTATGGCTACACCTTC
TRBJ2-3 few . TRBV7-3 CASSLRGGTDTQYF TGTGCCAGCAGCTTGCGGGGTGGCACAGATACGCAGTATTTT
TRBJ2-7 few TRBD2 TRBV4-1 CASSQGLAGGPKGYEQYF TGCGCCAGCAGCCAAGGGCTAGCGGGAGGCCCCAAAGGGTACGAGCAGTACTTC
TRBJ1-5 . . TRBV5-1 CASRSQDSNQPQHF TGCGCCAGCCGCTCCCAGGATAGCAATCAGCCCCAGCATTTT
TRBJ2-7 . TRBD1 TRBV7-2 CASSLATPGQGPSYEQYF TGTGCCAGCAGCTTAGCTACGCCCGGACAGGGACCCTCCTACGAGCAGTACTTC
TRBJ1-1 few TRBD1 TRBV9 CASSVVQGAVGTEAFF TGTGCCAGCAGCGTTGTACAGGGGGCGGTAGGCACTGAAGCTTTCTTT
TRBJ2-1 . TRBD2 TRBV7-9 CAQRLAGTHNEQFF TGTGCCCAGCGCCTAGCGGGAACCCACAATGAGCAGTTCTTC
TRBJ2-1 few . TRBV18 CASSQQNEQFF TGTGCCAGCTCACAACAGAATGAGCAGTTCTTC
TRBJ1-5 . TRBD1 TRBV2 CASSSGTGAEQPQHF TGTGCCAGCAGTTCCGGGACAGGGGCAGAGCAGCCCCAGCATTTT